Sequencing of this T cell receptor (beta chain) was carried out in a study of vaccination and CD4 T cells after COVID-19. Study-wide context: Convalescent persons amounted to six males plus four females, two of whom were Hispanic. Study-level results: Median SARS-CoV-2-reactive clonotypes rose from roughly 22 to 38, not significantly. It was found that, in convalescent patients, 304 of 307 vaccine-specific clones were spike mono-reactive.

Per the germline V gene, CDR1 is MNHNS and CDR2 is SASEGT. Trimming removed 10 bases at V and 0 bases at J, with 13 bases between. The CDR3 spans 13 residues. This clonotype was recorded a few times. Antigen: not known. Treatment here: roughly nine-day PBMC culture with coronavirus spike peptide pools or control peptides (ViraFEST assay). The Oncomine TCR Beta short-read assay generated sequence data from the DNA of cultured CD4+ T cells. Using its own MiXCR run on the PCR reads, TCRdb lists one record per CDR3 protein. The table lists approximately 15,000 distinct CDR3 sequences, over 30% of them singletons.

The chain links TRBV6-1 to TRBJ2-7, with unresolved D. The TCR originated in a human donor with COVID-19. Sequences were obtained from cultured CD4+ T cells from blood. CDR3 region: CATKVSSSYEQYF. DNA for the CDR3: TGTGCCACCAAGGTCTCGAGCTCCTACGAGCAGTACTTC.